One sample yielded the 5 T cell receptor beta chains listed below, sequenced in a study of Graves' ophthalmopathy and Graves' hyperthyroidism. TCR beta CDR3 amplification used RNA transcripts. Following a first-round RT-PCR that used HTBI primers, a second-round multiplex PCR was carried out. TCRdb independently ran MiXCR on the multiplex PCR reads; one entry per CDR3 protein. This sample has 660,000 or so distinct CDR3 sequences; roughly two fifths occur once, and the top ten carry more than 2.5%. Source material: peripheral blood. These receptors came from an adult man with Graves' ophthalmopathy.

This clonotype was seen ten or more times. The rearrangement uses TRBV20-1 and TRBJ1-2; D possibly corresponds to TRBD1 (6 bases). Trimming took 6 bases from V and 7 from J, leaving 18 bases between them. Germline V CDR1 and CDR2: DFQATT, SNEGSKA (reference sequence). The CDR3 is made up of 13 amino acids. The CDR3 region is CSANEGGEIGYTF. Here the CDR3 DNA reads TGCAGTGCGAATGAGGGGGGCGAGATTGGCTACACCTTC.

This clonotype was observed a handful of times. The CDR3 loop reads CSVTRLADYNEQFF. CDR3 coding DNA: TGCAGCGTGACCCGACTAGCGGATTACAATGAGCAGTTCTTC. This sequence joins TRBV29-1 and TRBJ2-1; 9 bases are a match to TRBD2. The germline gives CDR1 SQVTM, CDR2 ANQGSEA. J gave up 4 bases and V 6 bases, and 7 bases lay outside the gene matches. This CDR3 comprises 14 residues.

The gene calls are TRBV10-3 and TRBJ1-1; D uncertain. Germline CDR1 is ENHRY and CDR2 is SYGVKD. The CDR3 covers 13 residues. V was trimmed by 4 bases and J by 8 bases, leaving 14 bases between them. For the CDR3, the DNA is TGTGCCATCAGTGCCTTGACCGGGTTAGAAGCTTTCTTT. As protein: CAISALTGLEAFF.

The sample holds a few counts of this clonotype. The rearrangement uses TRBV25-1 and TRBJ2-5; D may be TRBD1 or TRBD2 (5 bases each). Trimming cost V 11 bases and J 5 bases, with 15 bases left between them. This CDR3 has 12 residues. CDR1 and CDR2 (germline): MGHDK, SYGVNS. CDR3 coding DNA: TGTGCCTGGAGAGGGGTGCCGGAGACCCAGTACTTC. This translates into CAWRGVPETQYF.

This chain joins TRBV29-1 and TRBJ2-7; no clear D gene. V lost 7 bases, J lost 3 bases, and 19 bases lay in between. The CDR3 contains 14 residues. Germline V gives CDR1 SQVTM, CDR2 ANQGSEA. The CDR3 spells CSAQRWQANYEQYF. The CDR3 nucleotides read TGCAGCGCACAAAGGTGGCAGGCGAACTACGAGCAGTACTTC.